This is a list of T cell receptor beta chains from one sample in a study of shared clonotypes between healthy human individuals. Generated by immunoSEQ multiplex PCR, the TCRdb table keeps only in-frame clones and is missing some. The sample has about 2.4 million clones, 93% seen once. Sequences were obtained from naive CD4+ T cells from PBMCs. The source is a man between 18 and 35 years old in good health. Some clones in this sample may be carry-over from other donors' samples. Each CDR3 is given with its conserved first and last residue. The D gene is left open where the match is weak. Some rows have no size entry. The others give once, few or many, or a class for an expanded clone.

J gene: TRBJ2-1
D gene: -
clone size: -
V gene: TRBV25-1
CDR3 protein: CATRGSGPPMEQFF
CDR3 DNA: TGTGCCACCAGGGGTAGCGGACCTCCCATGGAGCAGTTCTTC

J gene: TRBJ2-1
D gene: TRBD2
clone size: -
V gene: TRBV6-5
CDR3 protein: CASSYSGGSPNNEQFF
CDR3 DNA: TGTGCCAGCAGTTACTCAGGCGGGAGCCCAAACAATGAGCAGTTCTTC

J gene: TRBJ2-7
D gene: -
clone size: -
V gene: TRBV14
CDR3 protein: CASSTITGPGYEQYF
CDR3 DNA: TGTGCCAGCAGCACAATCACAGGGCCCGGCTACGAGCAGTACTTC

J gene: TRBJ2-3
D gene: -
clone size: -
V gene: TRBV15
CDR3 protein: CATSRDRASTDTQYF
CDR3 DNA: TGTGCCACCAGCAGAGATAGAGCTAGCACAGATACGCAGTATTTT

J gene: TRBJ1-3
D gene: -
clone size: -
V gene: TRBV9
CDR3 protein: CASSPSIWQVANTIYF
CDR3 DNA: TGTGCCAGCAGCCCCTCCATTTGGCAGGTTGCCAACACCATATATTTT

J gene: TRBJ2-1
D gene: -
clone size: -
V gene: TRBV11-2
CDR3 protein: CASSLDGTDYNEQFF
CDR3 DNA: TGTGCCAGCAGCTTAGATGGGACGGACTACAATGAGCAGTTCTTC

J gene: TRBJ2-7
D gene: TRBD1
clone size: -
V gene: TRBV7-8
CDR3 protein: CASSPSRDSFSYEQYF
CDR3 DNA: TGTGCCAGCAGCCCCTCACGGGACAGTTTCTCCTACGAGCAGTACTTC

J gene: TRBJ2-3
D gene: TRBD2
clone size: once
V gene: TRBV30
CDR3 protein: CAWSQGSGRRGTQYF
CDR3 DNA: TGTGCCTGGAGCCAGGGGAGCGGGAGACGCGGTACGCAGTATTTT

J gene: TRBJ2-3
D gene: -
clone size: -
V gene: TRBV15
CDR3 protein: CATSFQRRTDTQYF
CDR3 DNA: TGTGCCACCAGCTTCCAGCGGAGGACAGATACGCAGTATTTT

J gene: TRBJ1-5
D gene: -
clone size: -
V gene: TRBV6-1
CDR3 protein: CASSEVGLYSNQPQHF
CDR3 DNA: TGTGCCAGCAGTGAAGTGGGACTGTATAGCAATCAGCCCCAGCATTTT

J gene: TRBJ1-4
D gene: -
clone size: once
V gene: TRBV2
CDR3 protein: CASSPHQQDEKLFF
CDR3 DNA: TGTGCCAGCAGCCCTCACCAACAGGATGAAAAACTGTTTTTT

J gene: TRBJ1-3
D gene: -
clone size: -
V gene: TRBV2
CDR3 protein: CASVEDSGNTIYF
CDR3 DNA: TGTGCCAGCGTGGAGGACTCTGGAAACACCATATATTTT

J gene: TRBJ1-1
D gene: -
clone size: -
V gene: TRBV19
CDR3 protein: CASSPSGRNTEAFF
CDR3 DNA: TGTGCCAGTAGTCCTTCAGGGAGGAACACTGAAGCTTTCTTT

J gene: TRBJ2-5
D gene: TRBD2
clone size: -
V gene: TRBV7-6
CDR3 protein: CASSLAFVAGRGLKTQYF
CDR3 DNA: TGTGCCAGCAGCTTAGCTTTTGTAGCGGGGCGAGGCTTGAAGACCCAGTACTTC

J gene: TRBJ2-5
D gene: TRBD1
clone size: once
V gene: TRBV29-1
CDR3 protein: CSVGQGWETQYF
CDR3 DNA: TGCAGCGTGGGACAGGGATGGGAGACCCAGTACTTC

J gene: TRBJ2-5
D gene: -
clone size: -
V gene: TRBV6-6
CDR3 protein: CASSYSQVQETQYF
CDR3 DNA: TGTGCCAGCAGTTACTCACAGGTCCAAGAGACCCAGTACTTC

J gene: TRBJ2-6
D gene: -
clone size: -
V gene: TRBV7-8
CDR3 protein: CASSLVRGRTGANVLTF
CDR3 DNA: TGTGCCAGCAGCTTAGTTCGGGGCAGGACTGGGGCCAACGTCCTGACTTTC

J gene: TRBJ2-3
D gene: TRBD1
clone size: -
V gene: TRBV29-1
CDR3 protein: CSAGTATDTQYF
CDR3 DNA: TGCAGCGCTGGGACAGCGACAGATACGCAGTATTTT

J gene: TRBJ2-2
D gene: -
clone size: -
V gene: TRBV7-2
CDR3 protein: CASSFDRTGELFF
CDR3 DNA: TGTGCCAGCAGCTTCGACAGGACCGGGGAGCTGTTTTTT

J gene: TRBJ2-7
D gene: -
clone size: -
V gene: TRBV6-5
CDR3 protein: CASSFGTDPSEQYF
CDR3 DNA: TGTGCCAGCAGTTTCGGGACGGACCCGTCCGAGCAGTACTTC

J gene: TRBJ2-7
D gene: TRBD2
clone size: -
V gene: TRBV10-3
CDR3 protein: CAISLGLAGGNPYEQYF
CDR3 DNA: TGTGCCATCAGTCTTGGACTAGCGGGAGGAAACCCCTACGAGCAGTACTTC

J gene: TRBJ1-1
D gene: TRBD1
clone size: -
V gene: TRBV5-4
CDR3 protein: CASSLSATGMNTEAFF
CDR3 DNA: TGTGCCAGCAGCTTGAGTGCGACAGGGATGAACACTGAAGCTTTCTTT

J gene: TRBJ1-3
D gene: -
clone size: -
V gene: TRBV9
CDR3 protein: CASSPPPWTAAGNTIYF
CDR3 DNA: TGTGCCAGCAGCCCACCCCCTTGGACGGCGGCTGGAAACACCATATATTTT